This T cell receptor (beta chain) was captured by sequencing in a study of blood T cell repertoires in COVID-19. Study-level background: The samples span acute and convalescent COVID-19 from the United States, Italy and Spain. PBMCs, B-cell-depleted T cells, or T cells were the source of the cDNA or gDNA that made up the material.

Authors' processing steps: Using reference gene primer amplification, nucleated cell counts were estimated. Assay used: immunoSEQ multiplex PCR; TCRdb lists only in-frame clones, some missing. V and J calls and clone size come straight from that table; D and trimming were deduced from the DNA. The table shows under 250,000 clones, with approximately 90% occurring only once. The germline V gene encodes CDR1 SGHVS and CDR2 FNYEAQ. V was clipped by 2 bases and J by 6 bases, with 11 bases between them. This CDR3 contains 14 residues. Recruited during active infection, patients (from Seattle) were subsequently followed longitudinally.

The sequenced sample was peripheral blood. The rearrangement links TRBV7-6 to TRBJ2-1; D might be TRBD1 (6 bases). This receptor was obtained from a man aged 25 to 40 with COVID-19, enrolled during active disease. The CDR3 nucleotides are TGTGCCAGCAGCTTATTCTCCAGGGGCAATGAGCAGTTCTTC. Protein sequence: CASSLFSRGNEQFF.